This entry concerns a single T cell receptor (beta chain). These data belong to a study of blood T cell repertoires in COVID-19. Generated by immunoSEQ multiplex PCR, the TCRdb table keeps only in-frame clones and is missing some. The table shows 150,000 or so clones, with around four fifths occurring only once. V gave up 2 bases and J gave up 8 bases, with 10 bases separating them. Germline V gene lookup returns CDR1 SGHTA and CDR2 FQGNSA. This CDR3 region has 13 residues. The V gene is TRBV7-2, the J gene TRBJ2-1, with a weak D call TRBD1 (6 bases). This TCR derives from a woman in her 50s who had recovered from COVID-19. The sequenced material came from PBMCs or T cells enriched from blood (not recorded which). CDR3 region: CASSLNRVHEQFF. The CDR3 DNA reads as TGTGCCAGCAGCTTAAACAGGGTCCATGAGCAGTTCTTC.